This T cell receptor beta chain was documented in a study of patients and donors after allogeneic stem cell transplantation. Germline V gene sequence: CDR1 SGHRS, CDR2 YFSETQ. The CDR3 spans 15 residues. The J segment lost 5 bases and the V segment lost 4 bases, leaving 8 bases of the junction unmatched. TCRdb independently ran MiXCR on the RT-PCR reads; one entry per CDR3 protein. The sample contains about a million distinct CDR3 sequences, roughly 17% of which appear only once. The V and J genes are TRBV5-1 and TRBJ2-5; 10 nucleotides line up with TRBD1. This receptor was identified in a human donor who was either an allogeneic HSCT recipient or a stem cell or donor lymphocyte infusion donor (not recorded which). It is not recorded whose cells these are; they may come from a transplant donor. Specimen: blood, either unsorted or a sorted T cell fraction (not recorded which). The CDR3 sequence is CASSPGQGKGETQYF. The DNA of the CDR3 is TGCGCCAGCAGCCCGGGACAGGGGAAGGGGGAGACCCAGTACTTC.